The next 29 T cell receptor beta chains were all read from a single sample in a study of blood T cell repertoires in COVID-19. The assay was immunoSEQ multiplex PCR, and TCRdb's table has in-frame clones only and misses some. The top ten clones hold around 1.5% of a sample with tens of thousands of clones, around 84% of them seen once. Sequenced material: peripheral blood. These receptors were collected from a man aged 50 or older with acute or convalescent COVID-19.

V is TRBV5-1 and J is TRBJ2-1; 11 bases match TRBD2. CDR3 size: 15 residues. With V trimmed by 4 bases and J by 3 bases, 3 bases remained unmatched. The germline V gene encodes CDR1 SGHRS and CDR2 YFSETQ. Here the CDR3 DNA reads TGCGCCAGCAGCAAACTAGCGGGGGTCTACAATGAGCAGTTCTTC. This gives the protein CASSKLAGVYNEQFF.

This chain joins TRBV27 and TRBJ2-3; D gene ambiguous. Between the trimmed V and J ends, which lost 1 base and 0 bases, there was a span of 14 bases. The CDR3 extends over 17 amino acids. The germline gives CDR1 MNHEY, CDR2 SMNVEV (reference sequence). In DNA form, the CDR3 reads TGTGCCAGCAGTTTATTGGCGGTGACTCCAAGCACAGATACGCAGTATTTT. Protein: CASSLLAVTPSTDTQYF.

The rearrangement uses TRBV18 and TRBJ1-5, with D tentatively TRBD1 (5 bases). The CDR3 loop spans 17 amino acids. The ends were cut back, 4 bases at V and 0 bases at J, with 16 bases in the middle. CDR1 is KGHSH, CDR2 LQKENI, per germline. CDR3 region: CASSLMGLGDSNQPQHF. DNA for the CDR3: TGTGCCAGCTCACTAATGGGGTTAGGGGATAGCAATCAGCCCCAGCATTTT.

The V and J genes are TRBV30 and TRBJ1-3, with D uncertain. The CDR3 has 13 amino acids. Trimming removed 3 bases from V and 0 bases from J, with 6 bases in between. Looked up from germline, CDR1 is GTSNPN and CDR2 is SVGIG (reference sequence). CDR3 in amino acids: CAWSTSSGNTIYF. DNA for the CDR3: TGTGCCTGGAGCACGAGCTCTGGAAACACCATATATTTT.

This clone turned up a few times. This chain links TRBV19 with TRBJ2-1; 9 bases line up with TRBD2. CDR3 length: 15 amino acids. Per the germline V gene, CDR1 is LNHDA and CDR2 is SQIVND (reference sequence). V shed 0 bases and J 6 bases; nucleotides not matched to a gene: 3. Written as DNA, the CDR3 is TGTGCCAGTAGTATAGAGGGGACTAGCTTCAATGAGCAGTTCTTC. Amino acid sequence: CASSIEGTSFNEQFF.

The gene calls are TRBV7-2 and TRBJ1-2; 8 nucleotides agree with TRBD1. This CDR3 contains 15 residues. Germline V gene lookup returns CDR1 SGHTA and CDR2 FQGNSA. V lost 2 bases to trimming and J lost 0 bases; unmatched junction nucleotides: 2. CDR3 sequence reads: CASSLNRGANYGYTF. Written as DNA, the CDR3 is TGTGCCAGCAGCTTAAACAGGGGGGCTAACTATGGCTACACCTTC.

The V call is TRBV2, the J call TRBJ1-1; 9 positions agree with TRBD1. With V trimmed by 5 bases and J by 1 base, 11 bases remained unmatched. CDR1 is SNHLY and CDR2 is FYNNEI in the germline V gene. This CDR3 has 17 amino acids. The CDR3 loop is CASSPSRDRVRNTEAFF. CDR3 nucleotides: TGTGCCAGCAGTCCGTCCCGGGACAGGGTTCGGAACACTGAAGCTTTCTTT.

This clone showed up just a few times. This chain uses TRBV4-1 with TRBJ2-3; 14 bases line up with TRBD2. J gave up 3 bases and V 0 bases, and 8 bases lay outside the gene matches. The CDR3 totals 19 residues. Germline lookup yields CDR1 MGHRA and CDR2 YSYEKL. Here the CDR3 reads CASSQDPPGTSGRTDTQYF. The DNA of the CDR3 is TGCGCCAGCAGCCAAGACCCACCCGGGACTAGCGGGAGAACAGATACGCAGTATTTT.

This clone was observed a handful of times. The chain joins TRBV7-9 to TRBJ1-2; the D gene is possibly TRBD1 (6 bases). Germline V CDR1 and CDR2: SEHNR, FQNEAQ (reference sequence). This CDR3 is built from 14 residues. V was shortened by 2 bases and J by 7 bases, with 14 bases between the two germline ends. The CDR3 region has the DNA TGTGCCAGCAGCTTACCCCCAGGGGTGAGTGGCTACACCTTC. Encoded protein: CASSLPPGVSGYTF. The complete variable domain, with remaining parts taken from reference TRBV7-9 and TRBJ1-2, reads DTGVSQNPRHKITKRGQNVTFRCDPISEHNRLYWYRQTLGQGPEFLTYFQNEAQLEKSRLLSDRFSAERPKGSFSTLEIQRTEQGDSAMYLCASSLPPGVSGYTFGSGTRLTVV.

The chain is built from TRBV7-6 and TRBJ2-1, with TRBD2 identical over 9 bases. In germline, CDR1 is SGHVS, CDR2 FNYEAQ. The CDR3 length is 18 residues. With 2 bases clipped from V and 7 bases from J, the junction kept 15 bases outside the gene matches. CDR3 amino acids: CASSLLSRASGIWNEQFF. Written as DNA, the CDR3 is TGTGCCAGCAGCTTATTATCAAGGGCTAGCGGGATCTGGAATGAGCAGTTCTTC. The variable domain in full, completed from reference TRBV7-6 and TRBJ2-1, reads GAGVSQSPRYKVTKRGQDVALRCDPISGHVSLYWYRQALGQGPEFLTYFNYEAQQDKSGLPNDRFSAERPEGSISTLTIQRTEQRDSAMYRCASSLLSRASGIWNEQFFGPGTRLTVL.

On this clone itself: Germline and junction disagree at one end, which may indicate a read error. This sequence joins TRBV18 and TRBJ2-1; TRBD2 is a possible D gene (5 bases). The CDR3 is made up of 15 amino acids. Per the germline V gene, CDR1 is KGHSH and CDR2 is LQKENI. CDR3 sequence reads: CASSPQRGSYNEQFF. In DNA, the CDR3 is TGTGCCAGCTCTCCACAACGGGGCTCCTACAATGAGCAGTTCTTC.

This clone was detected only a few times. The V gene is TRBV6-2 or TRBV6-3, the J gene TRBJ2-5; 9 nucleotides agree with TRBD2. Per the germline V gene, CDR1 is MNHEY and CDR2 is SVGEGT. V gave up 0 bases and J gave up 7 bases; unmatched junction bases: 3. The CDR3 is 14 residues long. CDR3 DNA sequence: TGTGCCAGCAGTTACTCAGCGGGGGGACGGACCCAGTACTTC. Translated, it gives CASSYSAGGRTQYF.

The chain uses TRBV5-1 and TRBJ2-3, with 8 bases identical to TRBD2. The ends lost 4 bases at V and 4 bases at J; junction bases unmatched: 17. The CDR3 runs to 18 residues. Germline CDR1 reads SGHRS; CDR2 reads YFSETQ. The CDR3 is CASSPGLWVAGSADTQYF. In DNA, the CDR3 is TGCGCCAGCAGCCCAGGGCTTTGGGTAGCGGGATCGGCAGATACGCAGTATTTT.

The chain uses TRBV29-1 and TRBJ2-5; a possible D gene is TRBD2 (6 bases). Germline loops: CDR1 SQVTM, CDR2 ANQGSEA. The CDR3 spans 15 residues. V was cut by 2 bases and J by 2 bases, with 15 bases left in between. CDR3 protein: CSVERRAAGQETQYF. The DNA for the CDR3 is TGCAGCGTTGAAAGAAGGGCTGCGGGGCAAGAGACCCAGTACTTC.

The chain recombines TRBV6-1 with TRBJ2-1; D is possibly TRBD2 (6 bases). Germline assignment: CDR1 MNHNS and CDR2 SASEGT. V was pared by 5 bases and J by 9 bases, with 17 bases between. This CDR3 contains 14 residues. For the CDR3, the DNA is TGTGCCAGCAGTTCCAACCGGGACTCCGGTGAGCAGTTCTTC. This codes for CASSSNRDSGEQFF.

This chain joins TRBV4-1 and TRBJ1-4; no firm D call. CDR1 and CDR2 from the germline V gene are MGHRA and YSYEKL. Deletions cut 1 base from V and 8 bases from J, with 8 bases between. This CDR3 is 13 amino acids long. CDR3 sequence: CASSQVPGEKLFF. The CDR3 DNA reads as TGCGCCAGCAGCCAAGTGCCGGGGGAAAAACTGTTTTTT.

The V call is TRBV18, the J call TRBJ1-1, with 11 bases identical to TRBD1. CDR1 is KGHSH, CDR2 LQKENI, per germline. The CDR3 consists of 14 residues. V gave up 4 bases and J gave up 4 bases; unmatched junction bases: 2. CDR3 DNA sequence: TGTGCCAGCTCACAGGGGACAGGGGGCACTGAAGCTTTCTTT. This sequence encodes CASSQGTGGTEAFF. The whole variable domain, filled in from reference TRBV18 and TRBJ1-1, reads NAGVMQNPRHLVRRRGQEARLRCSPMKGHSHVYWYRQLPEEGLKFMVYLQKENIIDESGMPKERFSAEFPKEGPSILRIQQVVRGDSAAYFCASSQGTGGTEAFFGQGTRLTVV.

The chain links TRBV6-2 or TRBV6-3 to TRBJ1-2; TRBD1 aligns across 7 bases. After removal of 2 bases from V and 6 bases from J, the junction contained 6 bases not matched to a gene. Germline CDR1 reads MNHEY; CDR2 reads SVGEGT. The length of the CDR3 is 14 residues. In DNA form, the CDR3 reads TGTGCCAGCAGTTACCTTCGACAGGGACATGGCTACACCTTC. Translation: CASSYLRQGHGYTF.

This clone has a single count. The rearrangement uses TRBV11-2 and TRBJ2-5, with 9 positions matching TRBD2. V shed 5 bases and J 10 bases; nucleotides not matched to a gene: 17. The germline CDR1 and CDR2 sequences are SGHAT and FQNNGV. This CDR3 is built from 16 residues. The CDR3 here is CASSPVRTGTSSVQYF. The CDR3 coding sequence is TGTGCCAGCAGCCCAGTACGAACCGGGACTAGCAGTGTCCAGTACTTC.

V gene TRBV5-5 combines with J gene TRBJ2-1, with TRBD2 matching over 8 bases. With V trimmed by 4 bases and J by 7 bases, 13 bases remained unmatched. The length of the CDR3 is 16 residues. CDR1 is SGHKS and CDR2 is YYEKEE in the germline V gene (reference sequence). CDR3 DNA: TGTGCCAGCAGCCCGATGAACAGCGGGGGCCTGAATGAGCAGTTCTTC. Amino acid sequence: CASSPMNSGGLNEQFF.

This clone came up a few times. The chain is built from TRBV5-1 and TRBJ1-2; TRBD1 matches 7 bases. V was pared by 4 bases and J by 7 bases, with 7 bases of the junction left unmatched. Germline V gene data show CDR1 as SGHRS and CDR2 as YFSETQ. The CDR3 contains 13 residues. CDR3 DNA sequence: TGCGCCAGCAGCGGTTTAACAGGGGCTGGCTACACCTTC. This codes for CASSGLTGAGYTF.

The V and J genes are TRBV9 and TRBJ2-1; 11 positions agree with TRBD2. The germline V gene encodes CDR1 SGDLS and CDR2 YYNGEE. Germline trimming cut 3 bases from V and 2 bases from J; bases unmatched to any gene: 7. The CDR3 runs 17 residues. The CDR3 is CASSANPSGGPYNEQFF. DNA for the CDR3: TGTGCCAGCAGCGCAAATCCTAGCGGGGGGCCCTACAATGAGCAGTTCTTC. The full variable domain, completed using reference TRBV9 and TRBJ2-1, is DSGVTQTPKHLITATGQRVTLRCSPRSGDLSVYWYQQSLDQGLQFLIQYYNGEERAKGNILERFSAQQFPDLHSELNLSSLELGDSALYFCASSANPSGGPYNEQFFGPGTRLTVL.

V and J are TRBV4-1 and TRBJ2-1, with TRBD2 matching 7 bases. Germline V gene lookup returns CDR1 MGHRA and CDR2 YSYEKL. V was pared by 3 bases and J by 9 bases, with 11 bases of the junction left unmatched. This CDR3 spans 15 amino acids. CDR3 bases: TGCGCCAGCAGCCAGGGTGGGGTGCGGGAGCTTGAGCAGTTCTTC. Protein product: CASSQGGVRELEQFF.

This chain links TRBV27 with TRBJ2-7; D may be TRBD1 (6 bases). Germline CDR1 and CDR2: MNHEY and SMNVEV (reference sequence). Trimming cost V 6 bases and J 3 bases, with 9 bases left between them. CDR3 length equals 12 residues. CDR3 region: CASSQGNYEQYF. In DNA, the CDR3 is TGTGCCAGCAGCCAGGGGAACTACGAGCAGTACTTC.

The gene calls are TRBV4-3 and TRBJ2-7, with a tentative D call TRBD1 (6 bases). CDR1 is LGHNA and CDR2 is YSLEER in the germline V gene. Trimming pared 3 bases from V and 4 bases from J, leaving 16 bases between. There are 15 residues in the CDR3. The CDR3 bases are TGCGCCAGCAGCCAGGCCCGGGACAAATCTTACGAGCAGTACTTC. It yields the protein CASSQARDKSYEQYF.

The chain's CDR3 is CASSDRGIHEQYF. As DNA, the CDR3 is TGTGCCAGCAGCGACAGGGGTATCCACGAGCAGTACTTC. V gene TRBV6-1 combines with J gene TRBJ2-7; TRBD1 matches 8 bases. Germline assignment: CDR1 MNHNS and CDR2 SASEGT. The CDR3 contains 13 residues. Trimming at V came to 6 bases and at J to 5 bases, leaving 6 bases not matched to a gene.

The V call is TRBV6-2 or TRBV6-3, the J call TRBJ1-4; tentatively, D is TRBD1 (5 bases). Germline lookup yields CDR1 MNHEY and CDR2 SVGEGT. The CDR3 runs 15 residues. V shed 3 bases and J shed 0 bases, with 8 bases lying between them. For the CDR3, the DNA is TGTGCCAGCAGTTATGACAGATCAACTAATGAAAAACTGTTTTTT. Translating it yields CASSYDRSTNEKLFF.

This rearrangement joins TRBV5-6 to TRBJ2-3; tentatively, D is TRBD2 (5 bases). CDR3 length: 12 residues. CDR1 and CDR2 from the germline V gene are SGHDT and YYEEEE. The V gene lost 4 bases and the J gene lost 6 bases, with 9 bases spanning the gap. The CDR3 loop is CASSGRGDTQYF. The CDR3 DNA reads as TGTGCCAGCAGCGGCAGAGGGGATACGCAGTATTTT.

CDR3 in amino acids: CASSPGTGDYEQYF. CDR3 sequence (DNA): TGTGCCAGCAGTCCCGGGACTGGGGATTACGAGCAGTACTTC. The genes are TRBV6-5 and TRBJ2-7, with D perhaps TRBD2 (6 bases). The CDR3 spans 14 residues. From germline, CDR1 is MNHEY and CDR2 SVGAGI. V was cut by 5 bases and J by 4 bases, with 15 bases left in between.